This TCR beta chain was retrieved from a study of tumor-infiltrating lymphocytes in glioblastoma multiforme. The germline gives CDR1 DFQATT, CDR2 SNEGSKA (reference sequence). The CDR3 contains 17 residues. V shed 6 bases and J shed 5 bases, with 28 bases lying between them. TCR beta libraries were built from RNA through three nested multiplex PCR rounds using modified ARM-PCR. In TCRdb, the multiplex PCR reads were re-called with MiXCR into one record per CDR3 protein. Here the sample spans almost 20,000 distinct CDR3 sequences, 65% to 80% being singletons. This TCR was sampled from a male donor with glioblastoma. The chain uses TRBV20-1 and TRBJ2-5; tentative D call: TRBD2 (11 bases). The sequencing sample was made of peripheral blood. CDR3 sequence (DNA): TGCAGTGCACAGACAGGGGGCATAGCGGGAGGGGTTGAGACCCAGTACTTC. Encoded protein: CSAQTGGIAGGVETQYF.